This T cell receptor beta chain was captured by sequencing in a study of shared clonotypes between healthy human individuals. Study as a whole: In total, the donors were two women and three men aged 18 to 49. General observations from the study: Limited genetic and exposure-history diversity came from having few donors.

Trimming removed 0 bases from V and 6 bases from J, with 12 bases in between. The CDR3 has 14 amino acids. CDR1 is MGHRA and CDR2 is YSYEKL in the germline V gene. In regard to this clone: Its antigen is currently unknown.

Clones were sequenced by immunoSEQ multiplex PCR, and TCRdb holds only the in-frame ones, with some missing. The data hold under 700,000 clones, with approximately 95% observed a single time. The naive CD8 subset, CD45RO-negative cells positively selected for CCR7, excluded terminally differentiated effector memory CD45RA+ cells. All of the donors resided in Nashville, Tennessee, and each was a Caucasian adult. Specimen: naive CD8+ T cells sorted from blood. The TCR sequence derives from a woman aged 25 to 39 in good health. This chain joins TRBV4-1 and TRBJ2-7; a weak D match, TRBD1 (5 bases). The chain's CDR3 is CASSQDPVGVEQYF. The CDR3, as DNA: TGCGCCAGCAGCCAAGATCCGGTAGGGGTCGAGCAGTACTTC.